These 8 T cell receptor beta chains were sequenced from one sample in a study of shared clonotypes between healthy human individuals. Assay used: immunoSEQ multiplex PCR; TCRdb lists only in-frame clones, some missing. This table has about 2 million clones, about 95% appearing once. Naive CD8 cells lacked CD45RO and underwent positive selection for CCR7, leaving out terminally differentiated effector memory CD45RA+ cells. The sequenced sample was naive CD8+ T cells sorted from blood. These receptors all stem from a man between 18 and 35 years old in good health.

J is TRBJ1-1 and V is TRBV29-1, with D uncertain. Germline V gene data show CDR1 as SQVTM and CDR2 as ANQGSEA. The CDR3 has 11 amino acids. V lost 5 bases to trimming and J lost 11 bases, with 15 bases between them. CDR3 bases: TGCAGCGTTATGTCGGCAGTCGAGGCTTTCTTT. Amino acids: CSVMSAVEAFF.

Of note for this clone: This sample also contains other DNA sequences that code for the same CDR3. The rearrangement uses TRBV7-9 and TRBJ2-7; D is undetermined. Trimming pared 2 bases from V and 0 bases from J, leaving 5 bases between. The germline gives CDR1 SEHNR, CDR2 FQNEAQ (reference sequence). This CDR3 has 13 amino acids. CDR3 in DNA: TGTGCCAGCAGCTTAAGTAGCTCCTACGAGCAGTACTTC. Translating it yields CASSLSSSYEQYF.

V and J are TRBV5-8 and TRBJ2-7, with TRBD2 matching over 7 bases. Germline CDR1 is SGHTS and CDR2 is YDEGEE. J was trimmed by 3 bases and V by 0 bases; bases with no gene match: 3. The CDR3 is 14 residues long. CDR3 nucleotide sequence: TGTGCCAGCAGCTTGGGCGGGAGCTACTACGAGCAGTACTTC. Translated, it gives CASSLGGSYYEQYF.

The chain links TRBV28 to TRBJ1-6; D is ambiguous. There are 15 residues in the CDR3. CDR1 is MDHEN and CDR2 is SYDVKM in the germline V gene. The V gene lost 7 bases and the J gene lost 2 bases, with 12 bases spanning the gap. This CDR3 is CASIGRETYNSPLHF. In nucleotides, the CDR3 is TGTGCCAGCATAGGAAGGGAGACCTATAATTCACCCCTCCACTTT.

Here the CDR3 DNA reads TGTGCCAGCAGTTACACAAAACAGGGCGAGCAGTACTTC. It yields the protein CASSYTKQGEQYF. The chain employs TRBV6-5 and TRBJ2-7; a weak D match, TRBD1 (6 bases). The CDR3 is 13 residues long. CDR1 is MNHEY, CDR2 SVGAGI, per germline. V lost 2 bases and J lost 6, with 11 bases in between.

This chain connects TRBV7-9 to TRBJ2-1, with 13 bases matching TRBD2. This CDR3 has 15 amino acids. V lost 5 bases, J lost 7 bases, and 5 bases stayed unmatched. Germline loops: CDR1 SEHNR, CDR2 FQNEAQ (reference sequence). The DNA of the CDR3 is TGTGCCAGCAGCCCCGGGACTAGCGGGACGAATGAGCAGTTCTTC. Encoded protein: CASSPGTSGTNEQFF.

V usage is TRBV9 and J usage is TRBJ2-3; D is ambiguous. Trimming cost V 7 bases and J 1 base, with 16 bases left between them. This CDR3 is 15 amino acids long. CDR1 is SGDLS and CDR2 is YYNGEE in the germline V gene. CDR3 in amino acids: CASSQGTVRTDTQYF. In nucleotides, the CDR3 is TGTGCCAGCTCGCAAGGTACCGTCCGCACAGATACGCAGTATTTT.

The J gene is TRBJ2-1, the V gene TRBV27; 12 positions agree with TRBD2. The germline V gene has CDR1 MNHEY and CDR2 SMNVEV (reference sequence). The CDR3 sequence is 14 residues long. J lost 10 bases, V lost 2 bases, and 3 bases had no gene match. In DNA, the CDR3 is TGTGCCAGCAGTTTAGGGGGGACTAGCGGGGAGCAGTTCTTC. It specifies CASSLGGTSGEQFF.